The clone carrying this TCR beta chain was counted many times. Unique molecular identifiers tagged the TCRbeta library. From the PCR reads, TCRdb called clonotypes with MiXCR, one entry per CDR3 protein. The sample has roughly 590,000 distinct CDR3 sequences, around 16% seen once. This sample was included in a study of T-cell reconstitution after alpha-beta-depleted transplantation in children. V lost 3 bases to trimming and J lost 0 bases; unmatched junction nucleotides: 12. Germline-derived CDR1 and CDR2 are DFQATT and SNEGSKA (reference sequence). This CDR3 contains 18 residues. Sequencing was performed on PBMCs from the stem cell graft donor, taken from the stem cell graft. The source is a human donor who donated a stem cell graft to a child with acute myeloid leukemia. V and J are TRBV20-1 and TRBJ2-4, with TRBD1 matching over 9 bases. This CDR3 reads CSARGQGPHGLAKNIQYF. CDR3 sequence (DNA): TGCAGTGCTAGGGGACAGGGCCCCCACGGGTTAGCCAAAAACATTCAGTACTTC.